Listed here is a single T cell receptor beta chain. Its antigen is still unknown. Germline V gene sequence: CDR1 SGHNT, CDR2 YENEEA. The CDR3 spans 12 residues. Trimming removed 3 bases from V and 7 bases from J; junction bases left unmatched: 0. This sample was included in a study of cytomegalovirus exposure and HLA in healthy donors. Study results and limitations: The study put under 200 TCR beta chains on its list as cytomegalovirus-associated. Some V segments (TRBV6-2 and TRBV6-3 among them) were excluded as indistinguishable. Using the classifier, cytomegalovirus status was reportedly diagnosed with high specificity and sensitivity.

13 Jbeta primers and 60 Vbeta primers were used for the PCR. Using immunoSEQ multiplex PCR, the repertoire was profiled, and TCRdb retains in-frame clones only, with some absent. The data show about 130,000 clones, about two thirds seen once. The genes are TRBV11-3 and TRBJ2-1; 7 bases agree with TRBD2. The clonotype originates from a human donor in good health. The specimen was PBMCs. The chain's CDR3 is CASSFSGNEQFF. The CDR3 region has the DNA TGTGCCAGCAGCTTTAGCGGGAATGAGCAGTTCTTC. The entire variable domain, with the rest obtained from reference TRBV11-3 and TRBJ2-1, is as follows: EAGVVQSPRYKIIEKKQPVAFWCNPISGHNTLYWYLQNLGQGPELLIRYENEEAVDDSQLPKDRFSAERLKGVDSTLKIQPAELGDSAVYLCASSFSGNEQFFGPGTRLTVL.